This record concerns one T cell receptor (beta chain) sequence. Its antigen is still unknown. The record originates from a study of T-cell reconstitution after alpha-beta-depleted transplantation in children. Overall study results and limits: Some patients' high day-60 TCRbeta diversity was traced to surviving recipient T cells and thymic progenitors. Counts and diversity of T cells one year after transplant came mostly from newly produced T cells.

TCRbeta library preparation incorporated unique molecular identifiers. Each CDR3 protein is one row after TCRdb ran MiXCR on the PCR reads. Here the sample spans about 240,000 distinct CDR3 sequences, around 25% being singletons. The CDR3 is 16 residues long. CDR1 and CDR2 (germline): SNHLY, FYNNEI. V lost 6 bases and J lost 6, with 21 bases in between. This TCR derives from a girl aged 2 to 10 with Fanconi anemia, due to receive a stem cell transplant. The specimen was PBMCs, collected before TCRalphabeta/CD19-depleted stem cell transplant. V usage is TRBV2 and J usage is TRBJ1-5; possibly TRBD1 for D (6 bases). CDR3 in amino acids: CASSYWTARGTQPQHF. The CDR3 DNA reads TGTGCCAGCAGCTACTGGACAGCGAGGGGCACTCAGCCCCAGCATTTT.